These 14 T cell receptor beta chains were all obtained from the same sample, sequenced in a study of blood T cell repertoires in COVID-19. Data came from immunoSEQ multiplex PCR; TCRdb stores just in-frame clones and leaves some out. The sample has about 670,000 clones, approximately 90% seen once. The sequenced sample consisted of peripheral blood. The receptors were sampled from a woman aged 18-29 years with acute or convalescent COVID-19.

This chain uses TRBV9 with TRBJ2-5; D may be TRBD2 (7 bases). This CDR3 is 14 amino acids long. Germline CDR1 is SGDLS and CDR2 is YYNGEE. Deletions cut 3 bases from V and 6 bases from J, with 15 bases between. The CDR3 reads CASSEGGGGKTQYF. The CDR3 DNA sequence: TGTGCCAGCAGCGAGGGAGGGGGTGGAAAGACCCAGTACTTC.

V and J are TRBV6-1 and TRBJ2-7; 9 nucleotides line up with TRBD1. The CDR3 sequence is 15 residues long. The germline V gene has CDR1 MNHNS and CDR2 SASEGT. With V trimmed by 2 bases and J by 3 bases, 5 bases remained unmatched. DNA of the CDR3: TGTGCCAGCAGTGAATGGACAGGGGCGAGCTACGAGCAGTACTTC. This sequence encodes CASSEWTGASYEQYF.

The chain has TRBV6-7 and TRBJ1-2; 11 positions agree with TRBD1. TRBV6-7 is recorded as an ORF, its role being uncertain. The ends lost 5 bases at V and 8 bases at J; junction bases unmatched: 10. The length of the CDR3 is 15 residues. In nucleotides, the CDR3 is TGTGCCAGCAGTCAGGACAGGGGGCAGATAGGGGGCTACACCTTC. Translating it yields CASSQDRGQIGGYTF.

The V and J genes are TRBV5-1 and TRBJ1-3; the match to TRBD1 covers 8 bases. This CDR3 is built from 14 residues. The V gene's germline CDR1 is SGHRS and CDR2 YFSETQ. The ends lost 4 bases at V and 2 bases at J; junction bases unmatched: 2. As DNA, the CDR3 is TGCGCCAGCAGCCAGGGACAGGCTGGAAACACCATATATTTT. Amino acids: CASSQGQAGNTIYF.

The CDR3 DNA follows: TGTGCCAGCAGCCACGGGATCGGAGGCGGGGAGCTGTTTTTT. This sequence encodes CASSHGIGGGELFF. The rearrangement links TRBV3-1 (or the pseudogene TRBV3-2) to TRBJ2-2; possibly TRBD2 for D (5 bases). The CDR3 is 14 amino acids. Germline-derived CDR1 and CDR2 are LGHDT and YNNKEL (reference sequence). Between the trimmed V and J ends, which lost 3 bases and 7 bases, there was a span of 12 bases.

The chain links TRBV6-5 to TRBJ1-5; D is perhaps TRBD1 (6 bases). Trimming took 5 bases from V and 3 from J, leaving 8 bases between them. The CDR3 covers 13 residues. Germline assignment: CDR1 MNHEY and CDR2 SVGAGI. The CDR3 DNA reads TGTGCCAGCAGTACAGGGCTCAATCAGCCCCAGCATTTT. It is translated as CASSTGLNQPQHF.

CDR3 loop: CASSEWGGVPLHF. The CDR3 coding sequence is TGTGCCAGCAGTGAATGGGGAGGGGTGCCCCTCCACTTT. V gene TRBV25-1 combines with J gene TRBJ1-6; possibly TRBD1 for D (5 bases). Germline V gene lookup returns CDR1 MGHDK and CDR2 SYGVNS. Trimming shortened V by 1 base and J by 13 bases, and 11 bases separated the two germline ends. The length of the CDR3 is 13 residues.

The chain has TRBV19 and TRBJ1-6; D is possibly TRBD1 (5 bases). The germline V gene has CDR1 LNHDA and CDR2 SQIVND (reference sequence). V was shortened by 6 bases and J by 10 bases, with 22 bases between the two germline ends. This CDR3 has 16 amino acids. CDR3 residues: CASSPASGGTGSPLHF. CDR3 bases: TGTGCCAGTAGCCCCGCCTCGGGGGGGACGGGGTCACCCCTCCACTTT.

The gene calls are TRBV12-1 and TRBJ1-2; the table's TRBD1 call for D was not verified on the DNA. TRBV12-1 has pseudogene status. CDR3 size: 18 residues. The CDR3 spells CASSFLPGPDRGKNGYTF. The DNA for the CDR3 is TGTGCCAGCAGCTTTCTTCCCGGGCCCGACAGGGGAAAGAATGGCTACACCTTC.

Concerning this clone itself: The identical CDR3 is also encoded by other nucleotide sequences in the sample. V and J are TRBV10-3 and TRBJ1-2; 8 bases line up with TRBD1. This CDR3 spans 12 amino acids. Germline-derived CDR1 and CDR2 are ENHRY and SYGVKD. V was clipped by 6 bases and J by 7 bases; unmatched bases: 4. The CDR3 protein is CAISGTGVGYTF. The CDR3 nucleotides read TGTGCCATCAGCGGGACAGGCGTTGGCTACACCTTC.

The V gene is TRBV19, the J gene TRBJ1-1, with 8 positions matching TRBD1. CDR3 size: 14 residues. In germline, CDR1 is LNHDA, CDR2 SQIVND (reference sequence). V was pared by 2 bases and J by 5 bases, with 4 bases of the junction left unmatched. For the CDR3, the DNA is TGTGCCAGTAGTATACAGGGGGCATGGACTGAAGCTTTCTTT. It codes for CASSIQGAWTEAFF.

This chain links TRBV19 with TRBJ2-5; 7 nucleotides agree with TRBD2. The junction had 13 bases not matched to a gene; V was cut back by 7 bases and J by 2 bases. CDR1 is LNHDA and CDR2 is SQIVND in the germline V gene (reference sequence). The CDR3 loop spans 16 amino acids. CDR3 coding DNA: TGTGCCAGTAAACCGACATGGCTAGCGGCACAAGAGACCCAGTACTTC. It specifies CASKPTWLAAQETQYF.

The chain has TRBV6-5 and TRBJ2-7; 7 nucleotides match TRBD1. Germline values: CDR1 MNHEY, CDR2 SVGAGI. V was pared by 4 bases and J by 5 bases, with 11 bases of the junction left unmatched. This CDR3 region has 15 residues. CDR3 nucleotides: TGTGCCAGCAGTTTCCACGGACAGGTCACCAACGAGCAGTACTTC. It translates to CASSFHGQVTNEQYF.

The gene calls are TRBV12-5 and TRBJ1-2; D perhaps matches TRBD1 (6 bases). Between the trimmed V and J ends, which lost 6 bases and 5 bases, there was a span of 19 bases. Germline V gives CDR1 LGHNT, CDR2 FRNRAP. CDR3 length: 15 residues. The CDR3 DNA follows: TGTGCTAGTGGACCAACAGGGTTTACAATATATGGCTACACCTTC. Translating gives CASGPTGFTIYGYTF.